These 27 T cell receptor beta chains came from one sample sequenced in a study of shared clonotypes between healthy human individuals. Only CD45RO-negative cells positively selected for CCR7 counted as naive CD8 cells, so terminally differentiated effector memory CD45RA+ cells were excluded. This table comes from immunoSEQ multiplex PCR, and its TCRdb copy is limited to in-frame clones, with some not included. The sample carries about 2 million clones, just under 95% recorded once. Sequenced material: naive CD8+ T cells sorted from blood. These receptor sequences come from a man aged 18 to 30 in good health.

Worth noting for this clone: Other DNA sequences in this sample translate to the same CDR3. CDR3 loop: CASSFTGEQFF. As DNA, the CDR3 is TGTGCCAGCAGCTTTACGGGTGAGCAGTTCTTC. The gene calls are TRBV7-2 and TRBJ2-1; D remains unclear. Trimming took off 3 bases at V and 9 bases at J, with 6 bases between the two ends. Germline CDR1 SGHTA, CDR2 FQGNSA. There are 11 residues in the CDR3. Using reference TRBV7-2 and TRBJ2-1 for the parts outside the CDR3, the full variable domain is GAGVSQSPSNKVTEKGKDVELRCDPISGHTALYWYRQSLGQGLEFLIYFQGNSAPDKSGLPSDRFSAERTGGSVSTLTIQRTQQEDSAVYLCASSFTGEQFFGPGTRLTVL.

V usage is TRBV18 and J usage is TRBJ2-5; D tentatively reads TRBD1 or TRBD2 (5 bases each). Germline CDR1 reads KGHSH; CDR2 reads LQKENI. CDR3 size: 14 residues. Trimming took 4 bases from V and 3 from J, leaving 12 bases between them. This chain's CDR3 is CASSLNQGEETQYF. In DNA form, the CDR3 reads TGTGCCAGCTCACTGAATCAGGGAGAAGAGACCCAGTACTTC.

The chain joins TRBV5-6 to TRBJ2-7; D is uncertain. This CDR3 comprises 15 residues. Trimming removed 3 bases at V and 2 bases at J, with 15 bases between. Germline lookup yields CDR1 SGHDT and CDR2 YYEEEE. CDR3 in amino acids: CASSSWTGLPYEQYF. CDR3 sequence (DNA): TGTGCCAGCAGCTCGTGGACCGGGTTGCCCTACGAGCAGTACTTC.

Note on this clone: Other DNA sequences of this sample code for an identical CDR3. This chain connects TRBV30 to TRBJ1-5, with 7 bases fitting TRBD1. CDR1 and CDR2 from the germline V gene are GTSNPN and SVGIG (reference sequence). Trimming cost V 4 bases and J 2 bases; bases outside gene matches: 5. This CDR3 spans 14 amino acids. CDR3 protein: CAWTPGQGNQPQHF. The CDR3 region has the DNA TGTGCCTGGACTCCCGGACAGGGCAATCAGCCCCAGCATTTT. Variable domain in full (rest from reference TRBV30 and TRBJ1-5): SQTIHQWPATLVQPVGSPLSLECTVEGTSNPNLYWYRQAAGRGLQLLFYSVGIGQISSEVPQNLSASRPQDRQFILSSKKLLLSDSGFYLCAWTPGQGNQPQHFGDGTRLSIL.

CDR3 region: CASSQEQLHLGLNPYEQYF. Here the CDR3 DNA reads TGCGCCAGCAGCCAAGAGCAGTTACATCTCGGTCTAAATCCTTACGAGCAGTACTTC. The chain combines TRBV4-1 with TRBJ2-7, with unresolved D. With 0 bases removed from V and 4 bases from J, the gap between germline ends came to 25 bases. Germline CDR1 and CDR2: MGHRA and YSYEKL. This CDR3 comprises 19 residues.

The chain couples TRBV10-3 to TRBJ1-1; 9 bases align to TRBD1. Germline V gives CDR1 ENHRY, CDR2 SYGVKD. This CDR3 has 16 amino acids. V lost 3 bases to trimming and J lost 5 bases; unmatched junction nucleotides: 10. DNA for the CDR3: TGTGCCATCAGTGACCCTTTTACAGGGGGCGAAACTGAAGCTTTCTTT. It codes for CAISDPFTGGETEAFF.

A single count supports this clone. The gene calls are TRBV27 and TRBJ1-6; TRBD1 matches at 7 bases. The CDR3 loop spans 19 amino acids. The V gene's germline CDR1 is MNHEY and CDR2 SMNVEV (reference sequence). After removal of 0 bases from V and 0 bases from J, the junction contained 8 bases not matched to a gene. The CDR3 coding sequence is TGTGCCAGCAGTTTATCAGGGGACAGTGAGAGCTCCTATAATTCACCCCTCCACTTT. Its translation is CASSLSGDSESSYNSPLHF.

The chain combines TRBV10-3 with TRBJ2-5; no reliable D call. The CDR3 totals 12 residues. Germline CDR1 reads ENHRY; CDR2 reads SYGVKD. Trimming pared 3 bases from V and 3 bases from J, leaving 5 bases between. In DNA form, the CDR3 reads TGTGCCATCAGTGATGGGGAAGAGACCCAGTACTTC. As protein: CAISDGEETQYF.

The J gene is TRBJ2-7, the V gene TRBV7-9; tentatively, D is TRBD1 (6 bases). V shed 5 bases and J shed 0 bases, with 14 bases lying between them. The V gene's germline CDR1 is SEHNR and CDR2 FQNEAQ (reference sequence). This CDR3 contains 15 residues. In nucleotides, the CDR3 is TGTGCCAGCAGCAACGGACAGATCGCCTCCTACGAGCAGTACTTC. Protein product: CASSNGQIASYEQYF.

The J gene is TRBJ2-3, the V gene TRBV5-1, with D possibly being TRBD2 (5 bases). The V and J ends lost 7 bases and 5 bases respectively, with 17 bases between them. The CDR3 runs to 14 residues. CDR1 and CDR2 (germline): SGHRS, YFSETQ. The CDR3 region has the DNA TGCGCCAGCGGACCAAGCGGTCAAGGAGATACGCAGTATTTT. It encodes CASGPSGQGDTQYF.

CDR3 nucleotides: TGTGCCAGCAGCTTATGGACTGACACTGAAGCTTTCTTT. It is translated as CASSLWTDTEAFF. The genes are TRBV5-8 and TRBJ1-1; no reliable D call. V was pared by 2 bases and J by 3 bases, with 8 bases between. This CDR3 is built from 13 residues. CDR1 SGHTS and CDR2 YDEGEE come from the germline V gene.

The V call is TRBV13, the J call TRBJ2-5; D ambiguous. This CDR3 spans 13 amino acids. V shed 7 bases and J shed 2 bases, with 11 bases lying between them. Germline lookup yields CDR1 PRHDT and CDR2 FYEKMQ (reference sequence). Here the CDR3 reads CASTSDLQETQYF. The CDR3 bases are TGTGCCAGCACCTCAGACTTACAAGAGACCCAGTACTTC.

The chain carries TRBV14 and TRBJ1-1; unclear D gene. CDR1 SGHDN and CDR2 FVKESK come from the germline V gene. This CDR3 region has 15 residues. Trimming cost V 4 bases and J 8 bases, with 20 bases left between them. The CDR3 nucleotides read TGTGCCAGCAGCCTAATGGCCGTGGCAGCCGGAGAAGCTTTCTTT. It encodes CASSLMAVAAGEAFF.

This chain joins TRBV5-1 and TRBJ2-2; 13 bases are shared with TRBD2. The trim removed 5 bases at V and 4 bases at J, leaving 2 bases unmatched. The CDR3 runs to 15 residues. The germline gives CDR1 SGHRS, CDR2 YFSETQ. The CDR3: CASSWTSGGTGELFF. DNA for the CDR3: TGCGCCAGCAGTTGGACTAGCGGGGGCACCGGGGAGCTGTTTTTT.

The chain has TRBV15 and TRBJ2-2, with 13 bases lining up with TRBD2. The CDR3 has 17 amino acids. Germline assignment: CDR1 LNHNV and CDR2 YYDKDF (reference sequence). V was pared by 3 bases and J by 7 bases, with 8 bases of the junction left unmatched. CDR3 region: CATSRTRTSGSNGELFF. CDR3 sequence (DNA): TGTGCCACCAGCAGGACCCGGACTAGCGGGAGTAACGGGGAGCTGTTTTTT.

The chain couples TRBV7-9 to TRBJ2-6; TRBD1 agrees at 11 bases. V shed 3 bases and J 2 bases; nucleotides not matched to a gene: 3. The CDR3 sequence is 17 residues long. In germline, CDR1 is SEHNR, CDR2 FQNEAQ (reference sequence). This chain's CDR3 is CASSLGQGVTGANVLTF. The CDR3 coding sequence is TGTGCCAGCAGCTTGGGACAGGGGGTCACTGGGGCCAACGTCCTGACTTTC.

The gene calls are TRBV10-3 and TRBJ2-1; TRBD1 matches at 9 bases. CDR3 size: 14 residues. The germline V gene has CDR1 ENHRY and CDR2 SYGVKD. V shed 8 bases and J 7 bases; nucleotides not matched to a gene: 9. CDR3 bases: TGTGCCATCCGGTCACAGGGGGCGAATAATGAGCAGTTCTTC. Amino acids: CAIRSQGANNEQFF.

The chain uses TRBV7-8 and TRBJ2-3, with 13 bases that match TRBD2. The CDR3 length is 19 residues. CDR1 and CDR2 (germline): SGHVS, FQNEAQ. The ends lost 1 base at V and 0 bases at J; junction bases unmatched: 7. CDR3 sequence reads: CASSLGLAGGPYSTDTQYF. The CDR3 nucleotides are TGTGCCAGCAGCTTAGGACTAGCGGGAGGACCATATAGCACAGATACGCAGTATTTT.

The chain uses TRBV27 and TRBJ2-5; 9 bases fit TRBD2. V gave up 5 bases and J gave up 5 bases; unmatched junction bases: 15. The CDR3 runs 17 residues. Germline V gene lookup returns CDR1 MNHEY and CDR2 SMNVEV (reference sequence). CDR3 nucleotides: TGTGCCAGCAGTCCCGCGGGGGTAGCGGGGGCCACGGAGACCCAGTACTTC. Protein product: CASSPAGVAGATETQYF.

J is TRBJ2-5 and V is TRBV2; TRBD2 aligns across 8 bases. The germline gives CDR1 SNHLY, CDR2 FYNNEI. Trimming took 2 bases from V and 2 from J; bases not matched to a gene: 13. The length of the CDR3 is 18 residues. CDR3 loop: CASSEWRLAGLVQETQYF. Here the CDR3 DNA reads TGTGCCAGCAGTGAATGGAGGCTAGCGGGCCTGGTACAAGAGACCCAGTACTTC.

Comment on this clone: Distinct nucleotide sequences in the sample also encode this CDR3. V usage is TRBV5-6 and J usage is TRBJ2-5; D ambiguous. CDR3 length: 13 amino acids. Germline V gene sequence: CDR1 SGHDT, CDR2 YYEEEE. Trimming removed 2 bases at V and 0 bases at J, with 5 bases between. The CDR3 nucleotides read TGTGCCAGCAGCTTAAGATACCAAGAGACCCAGTACTTC. Protein sequence: CASSLRYQETQYF.

The gene calls are TRBV27 and TRBJ1-6, with 7 bases fitting TRBD1. Losses at the gene ends were 8 bases for V and 6 bases for J; bases not matched to a gene: 10. Germline assignment: CDR1 MNHEY and CDR2 SMNVEV (reference sequence). The CDR3 is made up of 15 amino acids. CDR3 region: CASHRGGGTNSPLHF. Written as DNA, the CDR3 is TGTGCCAGCCACAGGGGAGGGGGCACTAATTCACCCCTCCACTTT.

This clone has more than one count but fewer than ten. The gene calls are TRBV10-1 and TRBJ2-3, with D possibly being TRBD2 (5 bases). The CDR3 extends over 14 amino acids. V dropped 6 bases and J dropped 0 bases, with 10 bases sitting between them. CDR1 WNHNN and CDR2 SYGVQD come from the germline V gene (reference sequence). The CDR3 spells CASSRRTSTDTQYF. CDR3 coding DNA: TGCGCCAGCAGCCGGCGGACTAGCACAGATACGCAGTATTTT.

This chain connects TRBV27 to TRBJ1-2; no clear D gene. The germline V gene has CDR1 MNHEY and CDR2 SMNVEV (reference sequence). V was trimmed by 6 bases and J by 3 bases, leaving 11 bases between them. The CDR3 consists of 13 residues. CDR3 coding DNA: TGTGCCAGCAGGATAAACGGGGACTATGGCTACACCTTC. This gives the protein CASRINGDYGYTF.

This clone was detected only a few times. The V and J genes are TRBV7-9 and TRBJ2-7; 7 nucleotides line up with TRBD1. Per germline, CDR1 SEHNR and CDR2 FQNEAQ (reference sequence). This CDR3 contains 18 residues. Trimming at V came to 5 bases and at J to 6 bases, leaving 22 bases not matched to a gene. In DNA form, the CDR3 reads TGTGCCAGCAGCGGCAAGACGGCCGCGGCGACAGGGTGGTTCGAGCAGTACTTC. It translates to CASSGKTAAATGWFEQYF.

In its sample, this clone was seen once. The chain uses TRBV28 and TRBJ1-6; TRBD1 matches 9 bases. The CDR3 runs 16 residues. Germline trimming cut 2 bases from V and 4 bases from J; bases unmatched to any gene: 3. CDR1 is MDHEN and CDR2 is SYDVKM in the germline V gene. This chain's CDR3 is CASSLGTGPYNSPLHF. CDR3 DNA sequence: TGTGCCAGCAGTTTAGGGACAGGGCCTTATAATTCACCCCTCCACTTT.

The table lists this clone with a count of one. The rearrangement links TRBV10-3 to TRBJ1-2; 7 bases are shared with TRBD1. Germline CDR1 ENHRY, CDR2 SYGVKD. This CDR3 has 13 residues. V trimming: 6 bases; J trimming: 2 bases; junction bases outside the gene matches: 3. The CDR3 reads CAISGQANYGYTF. The CDR3, as DNA: TGTGCCATCAGCGGACAGGCGAACTATGGCTACACCTTC.